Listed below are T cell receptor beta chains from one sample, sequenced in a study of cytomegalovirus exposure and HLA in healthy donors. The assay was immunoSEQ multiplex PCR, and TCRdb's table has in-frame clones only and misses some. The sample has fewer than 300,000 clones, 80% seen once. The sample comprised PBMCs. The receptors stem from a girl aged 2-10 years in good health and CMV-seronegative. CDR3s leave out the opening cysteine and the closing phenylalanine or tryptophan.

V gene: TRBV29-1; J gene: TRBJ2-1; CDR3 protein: SVRETGGSYNEQF
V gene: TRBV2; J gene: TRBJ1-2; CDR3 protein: ASSGISGYYGYT
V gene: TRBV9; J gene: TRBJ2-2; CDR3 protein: ASSVGVSLSTGELF
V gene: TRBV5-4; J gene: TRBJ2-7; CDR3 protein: ASSPGTLLYEQY
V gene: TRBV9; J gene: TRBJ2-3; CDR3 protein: ASSVTLAGGRDTQY
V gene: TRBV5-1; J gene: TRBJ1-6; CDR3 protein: ASSLASSNSPLH
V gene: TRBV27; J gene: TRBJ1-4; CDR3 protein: ASSLSNRGKGEKLF
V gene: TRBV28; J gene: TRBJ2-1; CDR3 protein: ASSRGEDIRNEQF
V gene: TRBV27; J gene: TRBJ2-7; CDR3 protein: ASSVTSTGYEQY
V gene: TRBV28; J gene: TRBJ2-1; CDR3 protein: ASNRAYNEQF
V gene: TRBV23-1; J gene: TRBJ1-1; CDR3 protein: ASGGTYRVAYTEAF
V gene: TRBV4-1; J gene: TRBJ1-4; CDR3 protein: ASSLTGVEKLF
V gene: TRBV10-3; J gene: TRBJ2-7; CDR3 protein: AIGQGASYEQY
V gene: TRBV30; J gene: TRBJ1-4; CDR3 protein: AWRGQGGANEKLF
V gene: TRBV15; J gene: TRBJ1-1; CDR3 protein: ATSRDWRGWDTEAF
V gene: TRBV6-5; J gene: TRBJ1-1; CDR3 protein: ASSYQIGQYEAF
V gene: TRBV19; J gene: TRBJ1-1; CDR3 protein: ASRPGQGRRNTEAF
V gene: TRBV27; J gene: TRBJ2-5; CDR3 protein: ASSRLASYQETQY
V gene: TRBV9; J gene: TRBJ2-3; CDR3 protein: ASSPTLAGSTDTQY
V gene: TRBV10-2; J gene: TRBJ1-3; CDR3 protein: ASRDRVFSGNTIY
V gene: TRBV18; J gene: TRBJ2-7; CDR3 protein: ASSPPSGSYEQY
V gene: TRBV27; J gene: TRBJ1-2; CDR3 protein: ASRQQAGLEGYT
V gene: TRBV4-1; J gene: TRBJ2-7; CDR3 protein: ASSYYYEQY
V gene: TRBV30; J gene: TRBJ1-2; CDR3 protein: AWSVFGGIFNYGYT
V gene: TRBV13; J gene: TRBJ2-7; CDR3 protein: ASSSISGRSSEQY
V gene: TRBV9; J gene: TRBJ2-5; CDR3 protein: ASSSSRETQY